This paragraph covers one T cell receptor beta chain sequence. The sample comes from a study of blood T cells in healthy people across ages. Sample-barcoded 5' priming and a J-beta primer mix drove a second PCR of roughly 6 to 12 cycles. Each CDR3 protein gets one entry after TCRdb re-called the 5' RACE reads with MiXCR. The sample lists roughly 800,000 distinct CDR3 sequences; over 45% were seen once. Germline trimming cut 4 bases from V and 0 bases from J; bases unmatched to any gene: 3. In germline, CDR1 is LGHNA, CDR2 YSLEER. The CDR3 sequence is 15 residues long. What was sequenced was blood. The source is a man in his thirties or forties in good health. The J gene is TRBJ2-7, the V gene TRBV4-3, with 10 nucleotides matching TRBD2. Written as DNA, the CDR3 is TGCGCCAGCAGCCCCCTAGCGGGAGCCTCCTACGAGCAGTACTTC. It specifies CASSPLAGASYEQYF.